Listed here are 3 T cell receptor beta chains from one sample, sequenced in a study of blood T cell repertoires in COVID-19. Measured with immunoSEQ multiplex PCR; TCRdb has only the in-frame clones, and not every one. The sample holds 200,000 or so clones; 70% to 85% are singletons and the top ten take around 1.8%. Sequencing was done on a sample of PBMCs or T cells enriched from blood (not recorded which). Source of these receptors: a man aged 55 to 70 who had recovered from COVID-19.

This chain joins TRBV6-1 and TRBJ2-3; D is unresolved. The CDR3 is 13 residues long. Trimming cost V 1 base and J 3 bases, with 5 bases left between them. The germline CDR1 and CDR2 sequences are MNHNS and SASEGT. The CDR3 DNA reads TGTGCCAGCAGTGAAGACAGAACAGATACGCAGTATTTT. Its translation is CASSEDRTDTQYF.

The chain joins TRBV7-9 to TRBJ1-5; a weak D match, TRBD1 (5 bases). CDR3 length: 13 residues. Trimming removed 4 bases from V and 2 bases from J, with 6 bases in between. Germline lookup yields CDR1 SEHNR and CDR2 FQNEAQ (reference sequence). The CDR3 is CASSSGGNQPQHF. CDR3 in DNA: TGTGCCAGCAGCTCGGGGGGCAATCAGCCCCAGCATTTT. Full variable domain (remainder filled in from reference TRBV7-9 and TRBJ1-5): DTGVSQNPRHKITKRGQNVTFRCDPISEHNRLYWYRQTLGQGPEFLTYFQNEAQLEKSRLLSDRFSAERPKGSFSTLEIQRTEQGDSAMYLCASSSGGNQPQHFGDGTRLSIL.

The genes are TRBV19 and TRBJ1-1, with 9 bases matching TRBD1. The CDR3 consists of 14 residues. J gave up 3 bases and V 5 bases, and 4 bases lay outside the gene matches. CDR1 and CDR2 from the germline V gene are LNHDA and SQIVND (reference sequence). The CDR3 DNA is TGTGCCAGTAGTTCGACAGGGGGGGACACTGAAGCTTTCTTT. It is translated as CASSSTGGDTEAFF.